Below are 7 T cell receptor beta chains sequenced from a single sample in a study of shared clonotypes between healthy human individuals. Cells designated naive CD8 were CD45RO-negative and were positively selected for CCR7, with terminally differentiated effector memory CD45RA+ cells excluded. Some clones are missing from TCRdb's copy, which holds only in-frame ones; the method was immunoSEQ multiplex PCR. Of roughly 600,000 clones listed, roughly 98% were seen once; the top ten hold 0.3%. What was sequenced was naive CD8+ T cells sorted from blood. The receptor source for this set is a man aged 30 to 39 in good health.

V and J are TRBV11-2 and TRBJ2-1, with 12 positions matching TRBD2. The CDR3 totals 15 residues. Germline V gene sequence: CDR1 SGHAT, CDR2 FQNNGV. With V trimmed by 5 bases and J by 5 bases, 4 bases remained unmatched. This chain's CDR3 is CASSLLAGGHNEQFF. As DNA, the CDR3 is TGTGCCAGCAGCCTCCTAGCGGGAGGGCACAATGAGCAGTTCTTC.

The sample holds one count of this clone. Sequence at one end of the junction differs from germline and may be a read error. The chain links TRBV11-3 to TRBJ1-2; D is perhaps TRBD1 (5 bases). The CDR3 spans 12 residues. Germline V lookup: CDR1 SGHNT, CDR2 YENEEA. The CDR3 loop reads CASSLGTDLGFF. The CDR3 nucleotides read TGTGCCAGCAGCTTGGGGACGGATTTAGGTTTCTTC.

The chain recombines TRBV27 with TRBJ2-7, with TRBD1 identical over 7 bases. The length of the CDR3 is 14 residues. Germline lookup yields CDR1 MNHEY and CDR2 SMNVEV (reference sequence). With 3 bases clipped from V and 2 bases from J, the junction kept 4 bases outside the gene matches. The CDR3 region has the DNA TGTGCCAGCAGTTTTGGACAGGCCGCCTACGAGCAGTACTTC. It encodes CASSFGQAAYEQYF.

This rearrangement joins TRBV29-1 to TRBJ2-1; D is unresolved. This CDR3 is built from 13 residues. The ends were cut back, 4 bases at V and 1 base at J, with 8 bases in the middle. Germline V gene data show CDR1 as SQVTM and CDR2 as ANQGSEA. Written as DNA, the CDR3 is TGCAGCGTTGTGACCTCGTCCTACAATGAGCAGTTCTTC. Amino acid sequence: CSVVTSSYNEQFF.

This clone was observed once. This sequence joins TRBV5-4 and TRBJ2-3, with D hard to call. This CDR3 region has 15 residues. Per the germline V gene, CDR1 is SGHNT and CDR2 is YYREEE (reference sequence). The ends were cut back, 4 bases at V and 4 bases at J, with 16 bases in the middle. The CDR3 DNA follows: TGTGCCAGCAGCCCCGACCGAATACGGCCAGATACGCAGTATTTT. It specifies CASSPDRIRPDTQYF.

The CDR3 coding sequence is TGTGCCAGCAGCCCCTCGACTAGCGGGAAAAACAATGAGCAGTTCTTC. It specifies CASSPSTSGKNNEQFF. The rearrangement uses TRBV11-1 and TRBJ2-1; 11 nucleotides match TRBD2. Germline V CDR1 and CDR2: SGHAT, FQDESV (reference sequence). The CDR3 is 16 amino acids. Losses at the gene ends were 5 bases for V and 5 bases for J; bases not matched to a gene: 8.

The J gene is TRBJ2-1, the V gene TRBV27, with 13 bases that match TRBD2. Trimming took 0 bases from V and 7 from J; bases not matched to a gene: 0. Per the germline V gene, CDR1 is MNHEY and CDR2 is SMNVEV (reference sequence). This CDR3 is 15 amino acids long. CDR3 DNA sequence: TGTGCCAGCAGTTTATCGGGACTAGCGGGAAATGAGCAGTTCTTC. Residues: CASSLSGLAGNEQFF.